One sample yielded the 28 T cell receptor beta chains listed below, sequenced in a study of shared clonotypes between healthy human individuals. The data were produced by immunoSEQ multiplex PCR, yet TCRdb's version contains in-frame clones alone and is incomplete. Of roughly 1 million clones detected, around 78% appear once; the ten largest clones hold around 0.47%. Sequenced: memory CD4+ T cells from PBMCs. Subset here: CD45RA-negative fraction. Receptors were obtained from a man aged 18 to 30 in good health. Some clones in this sample may be carry-over from other donors' samples.

The chain employs TRBV7-8 and TRBJ2-2, with TRBD2 matching over 10 bases. CDR1 is SGHVS and CDR2 is FQNEAQ in the germline V gene. V gave up 5 bases and J gave up 5 bases; unmatched junction bases: 8. CDR3 length equals 16 residues. CDR3 protein: CASSALAGGITGELFF. As DNA, the CDR3 is TGTGCCAGCAGCGCTTTAGCGGGAGGTATAACCGGGGAGCTGTTTTTT. Full variable domain (remainder filled in from reference TRBV7-8 and TRBJ2-2): GAGVSQSPRYKVAKRGQDVALRCDPISGHVSLFWYQQALGQGPEFLTYFQNEAQLDKSGLPSDRFFAERPEGSVSTLKIQRTQQEDSAVYLCASSALAGGITGELFFGEGSRLTVL.

Only a few counts were recorded for this clone. The rearrangement links TRBV29-1 to TRBJ1-1; D possibly corresponds to TRBD1 (6 bases). The length of the CDR3 is 13 residues. Germline CDR1 and CDR2: SQVTM and ANQGSEA. Trimming took 4 bases from V and 5 from J, leaving 14 bases between them. The CDR3 nucleotides are TGCAGCGTTGGAGACAGGAGCCTTACTGAAGCTTTCTTT. Translation gives CSVGDRSLTEAFF.

V and J are TRBV5-4 and TRBJ1-2; D possibly corresponds to TRBD1 (5 bases). Per germline, CDR1 SGHNT and CDR2 YYREEE (reference sequence). The CDR3 extends over 14 amino acids. Deletions cut 6 bases from V and 0 bases from J, with 12 bases between. The CDR3 bases are TGTGCCAGCACCCTGGGCAGGGCTAACTATGGCTACACCTTC. This translates into CASTLGRANYGYTF.

The rearrangement uses TRBV5-5 and TRBJ1-5; D not certain. Germline V CDR1 and CDR2: SGHKS, YYEKEE (reference sequence). This CDR3 has 17 residues. Trimming shortened V by 0 bases and J by 6 bases, and 19 bases separated the two germline ends. The CDR3 DNA reads as TGTGCCAGCAGCTTGGTCCCAGCTGGGCGGGCAGGTCAGCCCCAGCATTTT. Protein sequence: CASSLVPAGRAGQPQHF.

The chain combines TRBV2 with TRBJ2-2; D perhaps matches TRBD2 (5 bases). Germline-derived CDR1 and CDR2 are SNHLY and FYNNEI. V was shortened by 11 bases and J by 3 bases, with 7 bases between the two germline ends. The CDR3 contains 11 residues. Written as DNA, the CDR3 is TGTGCCGGAGGATACACCGGGGAGCTGTTTTTT. Its translation is CAGGYTGELFF.

The chain links TRBV5-4 to TRBJ2-5; D might be TRBD1 or TRBD2, each matching 7 bases. Germline lookup yields CDR1 SGHNT and CDR2 YYREEE (reference sequence). V lost 4 bases to trimming and J lost 5 bases, with 15 bases between them. The CDR3 length is 14 residues. The CDR3 here is CASSPRGGSETQYF. CDR3 in DNA: TGTGCCAGCAGCCCCAGGGGGGGCAGTGAGACCCAGTACTTC.

The chain combines TRBV6-4 with TRBJ2-1; D is possibly TRBD1 or TRBD2 (5 bases each). CDR3 length: 13 residues. The germline gives CDR1 MRHNA, CDR2 SNTAGT. Trimming took off 7 bases at V and 12 bases at J, with 19 bases between the two ends. CDR3 bases: TGTGCCAGCACCATCACCCCGGGACCTGGGCAGTTCTTC. Residues: CASTITPGPGQFF.

This clone was seen ten or more times. V usage is TRBV11-1 and J usage is TRBJ1-2; D perhaps matches TRBD1 (5 bases). The germline gives CDR1 SGHAT, CDR2 FQDESV (reference sequence). Trimming pared 5 bases from V and 0 bases from J, leaving 13 bases between. The length of the CDR3 is 15 residues. CDR3 coding DNA: TGTGCCAGCAGCGGGACCGGGACTGCTAACTATGGCTACACCTTC. It specifies CASSGTGTANYGYTF.

This chain connects TRBV5-6 to TRBJ2-5, with a weak D call TRBD1 (5 bases). V lost 4 bases to trimming and J lost 2 bases, with 12 bases between them. The CDR3 runs to 14 residues. Germline CDR1 is SGHDT and CDR2 is YYEEEE. In DNA, the CDR3 is TGTGCCAGCAGCCGAGGACATTTTCAAGAGACCCAGTACTTC. Translating gives CASSRGHFQETQYF.

The table lists this clone with many counts. This sequence joins TRBV5-1 and TRBJ1-5; D not resolved. Trimming pared 2 bases from V and 0 bases from J, leaving 9 bases between. The CDR3 spans 15 residues. Germline V gene sequence: CDR1 SGHRS, CDR2 YFSETQ. The CDR3 spells CASSFSGHSNQPQHF. The CDR3 bases are TGCGCCAGCAGCTTCTCAGGCCATAGCAATCAGCCCCAGCATTTT.

The chain is built from TRBV21-1 and TRBJ1-5. TRBV21-1 is tagged as a pseudogene. The CDR3 extends over 17 amino acids. The CDR3 spells CASSSSTYPYSNQPQHF. CDR3 in DNA: TGTGCCAGCAGCAGTAGTACCTATCCGTATAGCAATCAGCCCCAGCATTTT.

The rearrangement uses TRBV28 and TRBJ1-1; TRBD1 might be the D (5 bases). V lost 1 base, J lost 8 bases, and 11 bases lay in between. Germline loops: CDR1 MDHEN, CDR2 SYDVKM. The CDR3 contains 13 residues. The CDR3 sequence is CASSLFGQGEAFF. The CDR3 DNA reads as TGTGCCAGCAGTTTATTCGGGCAGGGCGAAGCTTTCTTT.

This clone was seen more than once but under ten times. This chain links TRBV2 with TRBJ2-1; 14 nucleotides align to TRBD2. V shed 8 bases, J shed 0 bases, and the junction held 3 bases outside the gene matches. The CDR3 covers 16 residues. The germline V gene encodes CDR1 SNHLY and CDR2 FYNNEI. The DNA of the CDR3 is TGTGCCAGCGGACTAGCGGGAGGACGCTCCTACAATGAGCAGTTCTTC. Its protein is CASGLAGGRSYNEQFF.

The CDR3 DNA is TGTGCCACCGGACAGGGACTAGCCGCCTTCGATACGCAGTATTTT. Its protein is CATGQGLAAFDTQYF. The rearrangement links TRBV2 to TRBJ2-3; a possible D gene is TRBD2 (9 bases). Germline loops: CDR1 SNHLY, CDR2 FYNNEI. V lost 10 bases and J 6 bases, leaving 23 bases between the germline ends. CDR3 length: 15 residues.

The chain links TRBV25-1 to TRBJ1-6, with D uncertain. The germline V gene encodes CDR1 MGHDK and CDR2 SYGVNS. This CDR3 has 11 residues. V lost 7 bases, J lost 10 bases, and 8 bases lay in between. The CDR3 sequence: CASTVQSPLHF. The DNA for the CDR3 is TGTGCCAGCACAGTACAATCACCCCTCCACTTT.

In DNA form, the CDR3 reads TGTGCCAGCAGTCCGGACAGGGGATTGAACACTGAAGCTTTCTTT. Its translation: CASSPDRGLNTEAFF. This sequence joins TRBV28 and TRBJ1-1; TRBD1 matches at 9 bases. Looked up from germline, CDR1 is MDHEN and CDR2 is SYDVKM. The CDR3 totals 15 residues. J lost 0 bases, V lost 5 bases, and 4 bases had no gene match. The full variable domain, completed using reference TRBV28 and TRBJ1-1, is DVKVTQSSRYLVKRTGEKVFLECVQDMDHENMFWYRQDPGLGLRLIYFSYDVKMKEKGDIPEGYSVSREKKERFSLILESASTNQTSMYLCASSPDRGLNTEAFFGQGTRLTVV.

This chain uses TRBV4-1 with TRBJ2-2, with 9 nucleotides matching TRBD2. Germline trimming cut 3 bases from V and 3 bases from J; bases unmatched to any gene: 5. This CDR3 is 16 amino acids long. Germline V lookup: CDR1 MGHRA, CDR2 YSYEKL. CDR3 bases: TGCGCCAGCAGCCAGTCGGGACTAGCCCACACCGGGGAGCTGTTTTTT. This sequence encodes CASSQSGLAHTGELFF.

The gene calls are TRBV11-2 and TRBJ2-5, with TRBD1 matching 7 bases. Germline V gene lookup returns CDR1 SGHAT and CDR2 FQNNGV. The CDR3 is made up of 15 amino acids. With V trimmed by 5 bases and J by 2 bases, 8 bases remained unmatched. CDR3 DNA sequence: TGTGCCAGCAGCCAGACAGGGACAGTACAAGAGACCCAGTACTTC. It codes for CASSQTGTVQETQYF.

The gene calls are TRBV7-9 and TRBJ1-3; maybe TRBD1 (6 bases). Germline values: CDR1 SEHNR, CDR2 FQNEAQ (reference sequence). Between the trimmed V and J ends, which lost 1 base and 7 bases, there was a span of 11 bases. There are 14 residues in the CDR3. The CDR3 region is CASSLGDIINTIYF. CDR3 nucleotide sequence: TGTGCCAGCAGCTTAGGGGACATCATCAACACCATATATTTT.

V usage is TRBV6-5 and J usage is TRBJ2-1; D perhaps matches TRBD2 (5 bases). Germline CDR1 is MNHEY and CDR2 is SVGAGI. The ends were cut back, 0 bases at V and 9 bases at J, with 12 bases in the middle. This CDR3 contains 14 residues. The CDR3: CASSYSSGKGEQFF. CDR3 nucleotides: TGTGCCAGCAGTTACTCGTCGGGGAAGGGTGAGCAGTTCTTC.

This chain connects TRBV27 to TRBJ1-4, with D possibly matching TRBD1 (5 bases). V was pared by 5 bases and J by 7 bases, with 14 bases between. Germline CDR1 MNHEY, CDR2 SMNVEV (reference sequence). The CDR3 spans 14 residues. The CDR3 sequence: CASSQLQVREKLFF. The DNA for the CDR3 is TGTGCCAGCAGTCAACTACAGGTTCGTGAAAAACTGTTTTTT. The full variable domain, its missing parts supplied by reference TRBV27 and TRBJ1-4, is EAQVTQNPRYLITVTGKKLTVTCSQNMNHEYMSWYRQDPGLGLRQIYYSMNVEVTDKGDVPEGYKVSRKEKRNFPLILESPSPNQTSLYFCASSQLQVREKLFFGSGTQLSVL.

The chain joins TRBV19 to TRBJ2-1; the D is unclear. Trimming removed 1 base at V and 5 bases at J, with 9 bases between. The germline V gene has CDR1 LNHDA and CDR2 SQIVND (reference sequence). The CDR3 spans 14 residues. The CDR3 region has the DNA TGTGCCAGTAGTATAGGGCGGCTCGACAATGAGCAGTTCTTC. Translated, it gives CASSIGRLDNEQFF.

The chain has TRBV27 and TRBJ2-5; 7 nucleotides align to TRBD1. The better agreement between TRBJ2-7 and the DNA end casts doubt on the J call. The germline V gene encodes CDR1 MNHEY and CDR2 SMNVEV (reference sequence). This CDR3 comprises 16 residues. As DNA, the CDR3 is TGTGCCAGCAGCGCTAAGGGGGCAGTGAGCTCCTACGAGCAGTACTTC. Protein: CASSAKGAVSSYEQYF.

V gene TRBV14 combines with J gene TRBJ1-1, with 9 bases fitting TRBD1. The length of the CDR3 is 14 residues. Germline trimming cut 9 bases from V and 1 base from J; bases unmatched to any gene: 6. CDR1 is SGHDN, CDR2 FVKESK, per germline. This CDR3 is CASNRGPSNTEAFF. The CDR3 bases are TGTGCCAGTAACAGGGGGCCGTCGAACACTGAAGCTTTCTTT. The variable domain in full, with the rest retrieved from reference TRBV14 and TRBJ1-1, is EAGVTQFPSHSVIEKGQTVTLRCDPISGHDNLYWYRRVMGKEIKFLLHFVKESKQDESGMPNNRFLAERTGGTYSTLKVQPAELEDSGVYFCASNRGPSNTEAFFGQGTRLTVV.

The rearrangement joins TRBV18 to TRBJ2-7; D is unclear. Germline-derived CDR1 and CDR2 are KGHSH and LQKENI. This CDR3 has 13 residues. V shed 0 bases and J shed 2 bases, with 5 bases lying between them. CDR3: CASSPPVTYEQYF. The CDR3 nucleotides are TGTGCCAGCTCACCACCTGTCACCTACGAGCAGTACTTC.

The chain combines TRBV5-1 with TRBJ1-1, with D possibly being TRBD1 (6 bases). V lost 3 bases, J lost 1 base, and 10 bases lay in between. CDR1 SGHRS and CDR2 YFSETQ come from the germline V gene. This CDR3 region has 14 residues. The CDR3 sequence is CASSSLGQNTEAFF. CDR3 coding DNA: TGCGCCAGCAGCTCCCTGGGACAGAACACTGAAGCTTTCTTT.

V gene TRBV7-3 combines with J gene TRBJ2-7, with D tentatively TRBD1 (7 bases). The V end lost 3 bases, the J end lost 3 bases, and 21 bases lay between the germline ends. The CDR3 covers 17 residues. The germline CDR1 and CDR2 sequences are SGHTA and FQGTGA. DNA for the CDR3: TGTGCCAGCAGCTTGATTGATGCGGGACAGCATTACTACGAGCAGTACTTC. Its translation is CASSLIDAGQHYYEQYF.

The chain has TRBV27 and TRBJ1-2; tentative D call: TRBD1 (6 bases). Germline V gives CDR1 MNHEY, CDR2 SMNVEV (reference sequence). The V end was cut by 6 bases, the J end by 1 base, with 12 bases between. The CDR3 covers 14 residues. The CDR3 sequence is CASRQGGDNYGYTF. The CDR3 DNA sequence: TGTGCCAGCAGACAGGGAGGAGATAACTATGGCTACACCTTC.